This T cell receptor (beta chain) was identified during a study of regulatory T cells in long-lasting Graves disease. This clonotype was counted many times. The antigen is undetermined. Time point denoted: newly diagnosed GD, antithyroid drugs for less than 3 months. The TCR library was made from RNA extracted from PBMCs. The CDR3 has 15 residues. The ends were cut back, 6 bases at V and 2 bases at J, with 14 bases in the middle. Germline CDR1 and CDR2: SGHRS and YFSETQ. For TCR beta, libraries came from iRepertoire HTBI primers and Arm-PCR of CDR3 regions. TCRdb called the multiplex PCR reads again in MiXCR, with one record for every CDR3 protein. The data hold around 400,000 distinct CDR3 sequences, with about 16% observed a single time. Whole-study results and caveats: Segments TRBV28, TRBJ1-2 and TRBJ2-5 showed preferential usage in persistent disease. TCR diversity was lower in persistent Graves' patients (versus newly diagnosed ones). It was peripheral blood alone, not thyroid tissue, that was studied.

The TCR comes from a female donor with Graves disease. The material was peripheral blood mononuclear cells (PBMCs), obtained at new diagnosis, from a patient treated with antithyroid drugs. The gene calls are TRBV5-1 and TRBJ2-2; the D gene is possibly TRBD1 (5 bases). As DNA, the CDR3 is TGCGCCAGCACCCCGACAGACGGAAACACCGGGGAGCTGTTTTTT. As protein: CASTPTDGNTGELFF.